This T cell receptor (beta chain) was captured by sequencing in a study of shared clonotypes between healthy human individuals. Findings of the study overall: Deeper or shallower sequencing was expected to change how clonotypes are shared among donors.

Points on this clone: What it binds is not known.

Several immunoSEQ plates received, in even portions, the genomic DNA of each subset. Repertoires were generated with immunoSEQ multiplex PCR, while TCRdb's copy carries only in-frame clones and drops some. The sample lists over 400,000 clones; about 78% were seen once. Caucasian adults residing in Nashville, Tennessee made up all the donors. Between the trimmed V and J ends, which lost 2 bases and 1 base, there was a span of 12 bases. Germline V gene lookup returns CDR1 MDHEN and CDR2 SYDVKM. CDR3 length equals 15 residues. This sequence was found in a woman aged 40 to 50 in good health. Some clones in this sample may be carry-over from other donors' samples. The sequencing sample was made of PBMCs. The chain is built from TRBV28 and TRBJ2-7; TRBD2 is a possible D gene (7 bases). CDR3 sequence: CASSLVGGGSYEQYF. DNA of the CDR3: TGTGCCAGCAGTTTAGTGGGAGGGGGATCCTACGAGCAGTACTTC.